The text below deals with one T cell receptor beta chain. Its antigen is as yet unknown. This entry is derived from a study of a mutant IDH1 vaccine in newly diagnosed glioma. The wider study: Of treated patients, 62.5% were men and approximately 40% women, averaging around 44 years. General observations from the study: It was approximately 93% of patients that developed vaccine-induced immune responses. Whatever changes occurred in top peripheral T cell clonotypes seemed unrelated to pseudoprogression.

Sequenced by immunoSEQ multiplex PCR; TCRdb stores in-frame clones only, minus some. This table has 45,000 to 60,000 clones, more than 60% appearing once. Sample time point: baseline, week 1 (first vaccination visit). Indicated treatment: pre-vaccination baseline after standard-of-care therapy. Germline lookup yields CDR1 MNHEY and CDR2 SVGAGI. Trimming took 9 bases from V and 1 from J, leaving 13 bases between them. The CDR3 length is 13 residues. This chain uses TRBV6-5 with TRBJ2-7, with D perhaps matching TRBD1 (5 bases). This receptor was identified in a woman aged 40 to 50 with glioma. The sample in question was PBMCs, obtained from a glioma patient treated with radiotherapy, temozolomide or both. The DNA of the CDR3 is TGTGCCAGTACAGGTCACACATCCTACGAGCAGTACTTC. Protein product: CASTGHTSYEQYF.